Here is one T cell receptor (beta chain) with its context. These data belong to a study of blood T cell repertoires in COVID-19. Study-level information: Samples of COVID-19 (acute and convalescent) were obtained from the United States, Italy and Spain. Sample material is recorded as cDNA or gDNA derived from T cells, B-cell-depleted T cells, or PBMCs.

Original processing notes: Amplification of reference gene primers was used by the study to estimate nucleated cell counts. Only in-frame clones appear in the TCRdb table, and some are missing; sequencing was by immunoSEQ multiplex PCR. V, J and clone size are those of that table, while D and trimming were read from the DNA. This repertoire shows 15,000 to 20,000 clones, 65% to 85% found once; its top ten account for 14%. This clonotype was sampled from a man in his forties with active or convalescent COVID-19. Sample: peripheral blood.

CDR3 DNA: TGTGCCAGCAGCTTTGGGCAGGGTATCACAGATACGCAGTATTTT. Protein: CASSFGQGITDTQYF. V gene TRBV7-9 combines with J gene TRBJ2-3, with D possibly matching TRBD1 (5 bases). Trimming removed 3 bases from V and 2 bases from J, with 12 bases in between. CDR1 and CDR2 (germline): SEHNR, FQNEAQ (reference sequence). This CDR3 comprises 15 residues.